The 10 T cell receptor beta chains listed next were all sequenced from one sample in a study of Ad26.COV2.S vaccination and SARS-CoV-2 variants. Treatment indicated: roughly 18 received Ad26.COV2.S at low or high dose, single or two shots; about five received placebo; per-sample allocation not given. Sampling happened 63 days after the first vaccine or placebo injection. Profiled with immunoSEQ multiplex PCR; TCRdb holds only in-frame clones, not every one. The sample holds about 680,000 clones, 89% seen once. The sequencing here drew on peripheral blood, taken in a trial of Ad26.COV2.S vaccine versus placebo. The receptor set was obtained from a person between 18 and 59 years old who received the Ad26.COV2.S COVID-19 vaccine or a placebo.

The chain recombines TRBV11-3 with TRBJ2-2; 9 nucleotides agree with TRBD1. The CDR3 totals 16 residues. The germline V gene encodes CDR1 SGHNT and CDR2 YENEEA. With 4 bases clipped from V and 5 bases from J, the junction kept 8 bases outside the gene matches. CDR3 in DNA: TGTGCCAGCAGCTCCACCGGGACAGGGAGGACCGGGGAGCTGTTTTTT. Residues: CASSSTGTGRTGELFF. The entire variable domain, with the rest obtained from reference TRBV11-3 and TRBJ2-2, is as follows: EAGVVQSPRYKIIEKKQPVAFWCNPISGHNTLYWYLQNLGQGPELLIRYENEEAVDDSQLPKDRFSAERLKGVDSTLKIQPAELGDSAVYLCASSSTGTGRTGELFFGEGSRLTVL.

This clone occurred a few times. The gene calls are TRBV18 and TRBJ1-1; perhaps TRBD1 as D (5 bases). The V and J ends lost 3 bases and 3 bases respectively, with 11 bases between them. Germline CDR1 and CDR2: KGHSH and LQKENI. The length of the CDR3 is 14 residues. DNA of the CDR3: TGTGCCAGCTCACCTCGGATGGGGGACACTGAAGCTTTCTTT. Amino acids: CASSPRMGDTEAFF.

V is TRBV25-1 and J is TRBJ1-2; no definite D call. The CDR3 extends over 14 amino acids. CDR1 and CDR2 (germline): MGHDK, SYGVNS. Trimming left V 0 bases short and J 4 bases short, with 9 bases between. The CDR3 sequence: CASSEYLGSYGYTF. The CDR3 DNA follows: TGTGCCAGCAGTGAATACCTGGGAAGCTATGGCTACACCTTC.

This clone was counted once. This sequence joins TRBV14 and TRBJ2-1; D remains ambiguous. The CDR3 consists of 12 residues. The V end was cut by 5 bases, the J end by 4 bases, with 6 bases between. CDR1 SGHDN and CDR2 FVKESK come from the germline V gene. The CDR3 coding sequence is TGTGCCAGCAGCAGAACTTACAATGAGCAGTTCTTC. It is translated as CASSRTYNEQFF.

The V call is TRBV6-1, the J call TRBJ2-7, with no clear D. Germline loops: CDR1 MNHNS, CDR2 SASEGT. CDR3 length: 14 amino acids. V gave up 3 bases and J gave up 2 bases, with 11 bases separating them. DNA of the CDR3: TGTGCCAGCAGTGATATTGTCAGAACCTACGAGCAGTACTTC. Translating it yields CASSDIVRTYEQYF.

The CDR3 bases are TGTGCCATCAGTGAGTCAATTGGGGGGTCGGAAGGCAATCAGCCCCAGCATTTT. Translating gives CAISESIGGSEGNQPQHF. The J gene is TRBJ1-5, the V gene TRBV10-3, with D possibly matching TRBD1 (5 bases). V lost 0 bases and J 2 bases, leaving 17 bases between the germline ends. Germline V gene data show CDR1 as ENHRY and CDR2 as SYGVKD. The CDR3 has 18 residues.

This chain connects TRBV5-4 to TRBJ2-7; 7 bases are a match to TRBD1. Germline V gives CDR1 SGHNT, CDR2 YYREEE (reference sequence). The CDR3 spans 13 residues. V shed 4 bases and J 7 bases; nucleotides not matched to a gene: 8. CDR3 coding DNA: TGTGCCAGCAGCCCCGGGACAGAAACAGAGCAGTACTTC. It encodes CASSPGTETEQYF.

CDR3 in amino acids: CASNPEGRPGYTF. The CDR3, as DNA: TGTGCCAGTAACCCCGAGGGACGCCCTGGCTACACCTTC. The rearrangement uses TRBV19 and TRBJ1-2, with D maybe TRBD1 (5 bases). V was clipped by 7 bases and J by 7 bases, with 16 bases between them. The V gene's germline CDR1 is LNHDA and CDR2 SQIVND (reference sequence). The CDR3 consists of 13 residues.

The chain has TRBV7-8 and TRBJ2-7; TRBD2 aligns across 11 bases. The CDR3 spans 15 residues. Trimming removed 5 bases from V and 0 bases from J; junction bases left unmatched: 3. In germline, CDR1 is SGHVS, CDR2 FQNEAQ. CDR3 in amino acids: CASSPSGGHSYEQYF. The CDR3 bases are TGTGCCAGCAGCCCTAGCGGGGGGCACTCCTACGAGCAGTACTTC.

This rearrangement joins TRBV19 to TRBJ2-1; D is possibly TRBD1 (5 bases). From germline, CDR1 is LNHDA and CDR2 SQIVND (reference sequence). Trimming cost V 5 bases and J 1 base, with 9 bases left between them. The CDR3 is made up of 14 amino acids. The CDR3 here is CASSSQGSYNEQFF. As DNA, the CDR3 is TGTGCCAGTAGTTCCCAGGGATCCTACAATGAGCAGTTCTTC.